This T cell receptor beta chain was captured in a study of control samples from healthy donors and cancer patients. CDR1 and CDR2 from the germline V gene are MNHEY and SVGEGT. The CDR3 totals 14 residues. V was pared by 6 bases and J by 0 bases, with 12 bases between. Clones were read by immunoSEQ multiplex PCR, and TCRdb kept only the in-frame ones, dropping some. The profile shows under 85,000 clones, over 85% of them singletons. The chain employs TRBV6-2 or TRBV6-3 and TRBJ2-7; a possible D gene is TRBD2 (6 bases). Sequencing used PBMCs. This clonotype was sampled from a man aged 60 to 69 with colorectal cancer. Written as DNA, the CDR3 is TGTGCCAGCAGCCTTCGGGACTCCTCCTACGAGCAGTACTTC. It yields the protein CASSLRDSSYEQYF.